The table lists the clone carrying this TCR beta chain with a few counts. This sample was taken from a study of T cells after yellow fever vaccination. TCRdb passed the 5' RACE reads through MiXCR, listing each CDR3 protein once. The repertoire holds roughly 340,000 distinct CDR3 sequences, with 3% to 4.5% as singletons. Per germline, CDR1 SGHTA and CDR2 FQGNSA. This CDR3 is 12 amino acids long. Trimming removed 5 bases from V and 7 bases from J; junction bases left unmatched: 4. This chain connects TRBV7-2 to TRBJ2-5, with 7 bases identical to TRBD2. The clonotype comes from a man aged 18 to 35 who received the YFV17D yellow fever vaccine. The sample here was PBMCs, taken 5 days after the yellow fever booster vaccination. The CDR3 region is CASSPWGGTQYF. CDR3 nucleotide sequence: TGTGCCAGCAGCCCCTGGGGGGGGACCCAGTACTTC.